The clone carrying this T cell receptor (beta chain) was detected many times. The data derive from a study of molecular identifiers for immune sequencing clone quantification. Preparation of the bulk TCR libraries relied on previously described methods and listed TCR primers. In TCRdb, the PCR reads were re-called with MiXCR into one record per CDR3 protein. Here the sample spans over 600,000 distinct CDR3 sequences, 20% being singletons. Trimming left V 0 bases short and J 7 bases short, with 6 bases between. Germline assignment: CDR1 MNHNY and CDR2 SVGAGI (reference sequence). The CDR3 covers 12 residues.

This clonotype was obtained from a human donor in good health. Some libraries in this study had Jurkat cell RNA spiked in. Source material: naive CD8+ T cells from blood, with Jurkat cell RNA spiked in. Subset of the sample: FACS-sorted CD8+CD4-CCR7+CD45RA+ naive T cells. The V and J genes are TRBV6-6 and TRBJ1-1; no definite D call. The CDR3 region is CASSYSGSEAFF. Here the CDR3 DNA reads TGTGCCAGCAGTTACTCGGGGAGTGAAGCTTTCTTT.